The 13 T cell receptor beta chains reported below all come from one sample, sequenced in a study of blood T cell repertoires in COVID-19. Generated by immunoSEQ multiplex PCR, the TCRdb table keeps only in-frame clones and is missing some. In the table there are 300,000 or so clones, about nine tenths of which are singletons. Sequenced material: PBMCs or T cells enriched from blood (not recorded which). The receptors shown here come from a man in his sixties who had recovered from COVID-19.

Details on this clone: A junction end diverges from the germline sequence, so it may reflect a read error. V usage is TRBV7-9 and J usage is TRBJ1-1; D unclear. Germline V gives CDR1 SEHNR, CDR2 FQNEAQ (reference sequence). This CDR3 is 11 amino acids long. CDR3 sequence: CASSSDTGGLF. CDR3 bases: TGTGCCAGCAGCTCCGATACGGGAGGCCTTTTT.

CDR3 DNA: TGTGCCAGTGGCGGACTAGTACGCAATGAGCAGTTCTTC. Translation: CASGGLVRNEQFF. The chain uses TRBV3-1 (or the pseudogene TRBV3-2) and TRBJ2-1; TRBD2 matches 7 bases. V gave up 9 bases and J gave up 6 bases; unmatched junction bases: 8. Germline values: CDR1 LGHDT, CDR2 YNNKEL (reference sequence). The CDR3 has 13 residues.

The CDR3 DNA reads TGCGCCAGCAGCTGGGGGGGCGAAAGCTATGGCTACACCTTC. It yields the protein CASSWGGESYGYTF. The genes are TRBV5-1 and TRBJ1-2; perhaps TRBD1 as D (6 bases). The germline V gene encodes CDR1 SGHRS and CDR2 YFSETQ. The CDR3 covers 14 residues. The V gene lost 3 bases and the J gene lost 4 bases, with 13 bases spanning the gap.

This sequence joins TRBV30 and TRBJ1-6; D gene unclear. Looked up from germline, CDR1 is GTSNPN and CDR2 is SVGIG (reference sequence). The CDR3 runs 13 residues. The V end was cut by 4 bases, the J end by 9 bases, with 13 bases between. Here the CDR3 reads CAWNIASGSPLHF. As DNA, the CDR3 is TGTGCCTGGAATATAGCCAGTGGTTCACCCCTCCACTTT. The full variable domain, rest sourced from reference TRBV30 and TRBJ1-6, is SQTIHQWPATLVQPVGSPLSLECTVEGTSNPNLYWYRQAAGRGLQLLFYSVGIGQISSEVPQNLSASRPQDRQFILSSKKLLLSDSGFYLCAWNIASGSPLHFGNGTRLTVT.

This chain links TRBV13 with TRBJ1-1; D call uncertain. The CDR3 has 12 residues. Germline V CDR1 and CDR2: PRHDT, FYEKMQ (reference sequence). Trimming pared 6 bases from V and 9 bases from J, leaving 14 bases between. The CDR3 coding sequence is TGTGCCAGCAGTCTAGACGGAGAACAAGCTTTCTTT. Amino acids: CASSLDGEQAFF.

This clone was observed once. The chain uses TRBV7-9 and TRBJ2-5; maybe TRBD2 (7 bases). CDR3 length: 16 amino acids. Germline CDR1 SEHNR, CDR2 FQNEAQ (reference sequence). Trimming took 5 bases from V and 4 from J, leaving 20 bases between them. The CDR3 protein is CASSRSRGAVGETQYF. The CDR3 DNA is TGTGCCAGCAGCAGAAGTCGGGGGGCGGTTGGAGAGACCCAGTACTTC.

The J gene is TRBJ2-5, the V gene TRBV19; the match to TRBD2 covers 14 bases. V shed 10 bases and J 4 bases; nucleotides not matched to a gene: 5. CDR1 is LNHDA and CDR2 is SQIVND in the germline V gene (reference sequence). The CDR3 runs 14 residues. The CDR3 here is CATRTSGRIETQYF. The CDR3 region has the DNA TGTGCCACCCGGACTAGCGGGAGGATAGAGACCCAGTACTTC.

The chain carries TRBV19 and TRBJ1-1; D is perhaps TRBD1 (6 bases). Germline V gives CDR1 LNHDA, CDR2 SQIVND (reference sequence). V was cut by 4 bases and J by 5 bases, with 17 bases left in between. The length of the CDR3 is 15 residues. The DNA for the CDR3 is TGTGCCAGTAGTACCCGACAGGCGGGGGGGACTGAAGCTTTCTTT. Translating it yields CASSTRQAGGTEAFF.

The rearrangement uses TRBV9 and TRBJ2-3; 14 nucleotides line up with TRBD2. The CDR3 contains 18 residues. The germline gives CDR1 SGDLS, CDR2 YYNGEE. J was trimmed by 4 bases and V by 4 bases; bases with no gene match: 11. CDR3 region: CASSTTSGRARRADTQYF. The CDR3 nucleotides are TGTGCCAGCAGCACGACTAGCGGGAGGGCCCGACGGGCAGATACGCAGTATTTT.

CDR3: CASSHPGGPFTDTQYF. DNA for the CDR3: TGTGCCAGCAGCCACCCGGGAGGCCCGTTCACAGATACGCAGTATTTT. The chain links TRBV14 to TRBJ2-3, with TRBD2 matching 7 bases. This CDR3 spans 16 amino acids. J gave up 2 bases and V 3 bases, and 8 bases lay outside the gene matches. Germline assignment: CDR1 SGHDN and CDR2 FVKESK. The entire variable domain, with the rest obtained from reference TRBV14 and TRBJ2-3, is as follows: EAGVTQFPSHSVIEKGQTVTLRCDPISGHDNLYWYRRVMGKEIKFLLHFVKESKQDESGMPNNRFLAERTGGTYSTLKVQPAELEDSGVYFCASSHPGGPFTDTQYFGPGTRLTVL.

The chain recombines TRBV4-1 with TRBJ1-2; 9 bases fit TRBD1. V lost 4 bases and J lost 8; bases outside the gene matches: 17. The CDR3 is 17 amino acids. Germline lookup yields CDR1 MGHRA and CDR2 YSYEKL. The CDR3: CASSPPLSGTGSQGYTF. CDR3 sequence (DNA): TGCGCCAGCAGCCCCCCTCTGTCCGGGACAGGGTCTCAGGGCTACACCTTC.

The V and J genes are TRBV2 and TRBJ1-3, with no clear D. V was trimmed by 8 bases and J by 0 bases, leaving 8 bases between them. The CDR3 loop spans 13 amino acids. CDR1 is SNHLY, CDR2 FYNNEI, per germline. CDR3 residues: CASHLSSGNTIYF. CDR3 DNA: TGTGCCAGCCACCTGAGCTCTGGAAACACCATATATTTT. The full variable domain, completed using reference TRBV2 and TRBJ1-3, is EPEVTQTPSHQVTQMGQEVILRCVPISNHLYFYWYRQILGQKVEFLVSFYNNEISEKSEIFDDQFSVERPDGSNFTLKIRSTKLEDSAMYFCASHLSSGNTIYFGEGSWLTVV.

The J gene is TRBJ2-3, the V gene TRBV5-4, with unresolved D. Germline V gene data show CDR1 as SGHNT and CDR2 as YYREEE (reference sequence). The CDR3 runs to 16 residues. Trimming left V 5 bases short and J 0 bases short, with 16 bases between. CDR3 region: CASRQGETRSTDTQYF. CDR3 in DNA: TGTGCCAGCAGACAAGGCGAGACACGGAGCACAGATACGCAGTATTTT.